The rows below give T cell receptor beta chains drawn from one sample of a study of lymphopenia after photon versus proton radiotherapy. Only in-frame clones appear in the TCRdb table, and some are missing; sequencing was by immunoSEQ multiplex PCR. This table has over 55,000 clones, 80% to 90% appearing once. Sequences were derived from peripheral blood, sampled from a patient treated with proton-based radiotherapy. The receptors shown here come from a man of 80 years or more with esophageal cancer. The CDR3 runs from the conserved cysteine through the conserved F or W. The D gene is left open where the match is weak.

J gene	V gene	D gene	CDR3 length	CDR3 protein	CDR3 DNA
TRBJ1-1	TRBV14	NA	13	CASSQADGVEAFF	TGTGCCAGCAGCCAGGCGGACGGAGTTGAAGCTTTCTTT
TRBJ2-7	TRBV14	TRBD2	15	CASSQDPGRVYEQYF	TGTGCCAGCAGCCAAGATCCCGGGAGGGTCTACGAGCAGTACTTC
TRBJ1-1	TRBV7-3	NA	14	CASSLPPMNTEAFF	TGTGCCAGCAGCTTACCGCCGATGAACACTGAAGCTTTCTTT
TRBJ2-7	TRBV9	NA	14	CASSVRLVDYEQYF	TGTGCCAGCAGCGTTCGGCTAGTCGACTACGAGCAGTACTTC
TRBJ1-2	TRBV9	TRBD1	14	CASSSRTGIYGYTF	TGTGCCAGCAGCTCACGGACAGGAATATATGGCTACACCTTC
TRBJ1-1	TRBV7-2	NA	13	CASSLGPGFEAFF	TGTGCCAGCAGCTTAGGGCCAGGCTTTGAAGCTTTCTTT
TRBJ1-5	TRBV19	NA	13	CASSMGGNQPQHF	TGTGCCAGTAGTATGGGTGGCAATCAGCCCCAGCATTTT
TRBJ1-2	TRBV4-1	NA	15	CASSQDGQGSYGYTF	TGCGCCAGCAGCCAAGATGGTCAGGGATCCTATGGCTACACCTTC
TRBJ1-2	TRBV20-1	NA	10	CSARRGPYTF	TGCAGTGCTAGACGGGGGCCCTACACCTTC
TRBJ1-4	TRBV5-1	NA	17	CASSVDKRVTPNEKLFF	TGCGCCAGCAGCGTGGATAAGAGGGTGACCCCTAATGAAAAACTGTTTTTT
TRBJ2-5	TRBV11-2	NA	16	CASSLGSRGYQETQYF	TGTGCCAGCAGCTTAGGGTCGAGGGGGTACCAAGAGACCCAGTACTTC